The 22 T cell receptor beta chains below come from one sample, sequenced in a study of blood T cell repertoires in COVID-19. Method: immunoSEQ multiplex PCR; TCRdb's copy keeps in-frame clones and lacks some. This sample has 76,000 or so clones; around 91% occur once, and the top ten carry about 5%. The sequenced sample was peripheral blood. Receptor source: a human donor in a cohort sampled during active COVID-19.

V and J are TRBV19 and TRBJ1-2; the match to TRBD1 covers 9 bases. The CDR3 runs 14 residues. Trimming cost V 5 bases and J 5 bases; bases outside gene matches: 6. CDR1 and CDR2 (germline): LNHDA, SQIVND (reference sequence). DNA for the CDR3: TGTGCCAGTAGTTCCACAGGGGGCGCTTATGGCTACACCTTC. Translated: CASSSTGGAYGYTF.

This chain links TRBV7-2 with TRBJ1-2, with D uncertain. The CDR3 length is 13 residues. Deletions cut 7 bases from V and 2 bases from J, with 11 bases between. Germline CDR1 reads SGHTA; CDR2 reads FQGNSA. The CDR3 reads CASKLTENYGYTF. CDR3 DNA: TGTGCCAGCAAGCTTACTGAGAACTATGGCTACACCTTC.

CDR3 residues: CASPDRNLQETQYF. The CDR3 DNA is TGTGCCAGCCCCGACAGGAACCTACAAGAGACCCAGTACTTC. The chain employs TRBV21-1 and TRBJ2-5; the tabulated D call, TRBD1, remains unverified against the DNA. TRBV21-1 is designated a pseudogene. CDR3 length equals 14 residues.

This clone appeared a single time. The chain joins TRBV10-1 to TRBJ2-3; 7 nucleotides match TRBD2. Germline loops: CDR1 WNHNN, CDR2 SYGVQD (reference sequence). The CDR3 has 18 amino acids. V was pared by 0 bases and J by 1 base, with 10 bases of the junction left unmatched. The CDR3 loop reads CASSESRASGVRTDTQYF. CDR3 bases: TGCGCCAGCAGTGAGTCTCGAGCGAGCGGGGTGCGCACAGATACGCAGTATTTT.

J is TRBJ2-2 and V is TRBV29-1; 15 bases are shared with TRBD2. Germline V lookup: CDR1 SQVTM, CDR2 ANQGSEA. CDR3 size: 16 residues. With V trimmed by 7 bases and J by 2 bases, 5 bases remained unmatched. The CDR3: CSAGTSGGKNTGELFF. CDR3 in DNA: TGCAGCGCTGGGACTAGCGGGGGGAAAAACACCGGGGAGCTGTTTTTT.

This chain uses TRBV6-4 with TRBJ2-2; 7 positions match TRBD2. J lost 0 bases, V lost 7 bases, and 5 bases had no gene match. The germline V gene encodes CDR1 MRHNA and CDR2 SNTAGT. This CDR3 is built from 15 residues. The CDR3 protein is CASTKGGANTGELFF. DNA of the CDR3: TGTGCCAGCACCAAGGGAGGGGCGAACACCGGGGAGCTGTTTTTT.

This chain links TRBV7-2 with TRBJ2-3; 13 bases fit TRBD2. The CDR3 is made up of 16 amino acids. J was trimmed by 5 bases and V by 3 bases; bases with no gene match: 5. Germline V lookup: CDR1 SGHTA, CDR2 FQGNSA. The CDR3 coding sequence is TGTGCCAGCAGCTTGCGACTAGCGGGGGGCCTAGATACGCAGTATTTT. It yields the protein CASSLRLAGGLDTQYF.

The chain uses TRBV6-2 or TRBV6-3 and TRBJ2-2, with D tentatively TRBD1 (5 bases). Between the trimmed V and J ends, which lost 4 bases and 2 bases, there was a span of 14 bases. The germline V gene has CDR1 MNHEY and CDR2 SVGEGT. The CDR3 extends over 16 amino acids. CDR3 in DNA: TGTGCCAGCAGTTTAAGGACACTAAGTAACACCGGGGAGCTGTTTTTT. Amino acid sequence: CASSLRTLSNTGELFF.

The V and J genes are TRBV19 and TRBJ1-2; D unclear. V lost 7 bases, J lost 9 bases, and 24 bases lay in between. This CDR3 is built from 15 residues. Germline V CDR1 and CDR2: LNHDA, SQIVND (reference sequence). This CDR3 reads CASTTPGMGSIRYTF. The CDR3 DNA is TGTGCCAGTACCACCCCCGGGATGGGGAGTATCCGCTACACCTTC.

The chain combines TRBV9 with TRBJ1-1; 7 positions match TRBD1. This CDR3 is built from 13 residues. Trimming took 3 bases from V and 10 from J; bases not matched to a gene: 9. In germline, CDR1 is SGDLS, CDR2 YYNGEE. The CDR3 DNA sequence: TGTGCCAGCAGCGAAAGGGGGCCCGAGGGAGCTTTCTTT. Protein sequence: CASSERGPEGAFF.

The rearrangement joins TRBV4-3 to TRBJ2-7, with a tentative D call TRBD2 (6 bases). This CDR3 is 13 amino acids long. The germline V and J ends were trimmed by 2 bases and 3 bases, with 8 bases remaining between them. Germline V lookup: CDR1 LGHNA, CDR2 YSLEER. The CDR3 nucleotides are TGCGCCAGCAGCCAAATGGAGGGCTACGAGCAGTACTTC. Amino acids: CASSQMEGYEQYF.

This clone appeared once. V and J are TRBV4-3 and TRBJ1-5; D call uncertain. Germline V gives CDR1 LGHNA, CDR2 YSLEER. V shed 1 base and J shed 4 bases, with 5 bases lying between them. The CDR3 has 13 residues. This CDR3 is CASSQGRNQPQHF. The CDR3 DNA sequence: TGCGCCAGCAGCCAAGGGAGAAATCAGCCCCAGCATTTT.

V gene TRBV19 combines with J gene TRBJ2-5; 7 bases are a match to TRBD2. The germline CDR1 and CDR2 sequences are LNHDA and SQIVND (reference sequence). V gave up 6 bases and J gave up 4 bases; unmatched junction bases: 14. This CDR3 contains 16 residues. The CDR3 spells CASSWWGGMARETQYF. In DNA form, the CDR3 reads TGTGCCAGTAGCTGGTGGGGGGGTATGGCACGAGAGACCCAGTACTTC.

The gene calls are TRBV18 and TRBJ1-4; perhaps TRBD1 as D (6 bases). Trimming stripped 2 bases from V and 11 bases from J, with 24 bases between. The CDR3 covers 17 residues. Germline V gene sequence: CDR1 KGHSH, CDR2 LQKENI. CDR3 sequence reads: CASSPNMPVTGSEKLFF. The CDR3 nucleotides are TGTGCCAGCTCACCAAATATGCCCGTAACAGGGTCAGAGAAACTGTTTTTT.

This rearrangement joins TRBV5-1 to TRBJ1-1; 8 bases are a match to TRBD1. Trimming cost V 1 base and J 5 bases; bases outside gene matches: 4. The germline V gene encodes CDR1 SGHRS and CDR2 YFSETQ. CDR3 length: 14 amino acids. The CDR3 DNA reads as TGCGCCAGCAGCTTGCAGGACAGGGATACTGAAGCTTTCTTT. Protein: CASSLQDRDTEAFF.

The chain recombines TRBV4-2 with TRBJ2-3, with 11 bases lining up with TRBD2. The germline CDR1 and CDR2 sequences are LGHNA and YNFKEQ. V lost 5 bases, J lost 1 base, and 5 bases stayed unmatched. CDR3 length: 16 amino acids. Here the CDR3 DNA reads TGTGCCAGCAGCAAGAATAGCGGGGGGGGCACAGATACGCAGTATTTT. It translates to CASSKNSGGGTDTQYF.

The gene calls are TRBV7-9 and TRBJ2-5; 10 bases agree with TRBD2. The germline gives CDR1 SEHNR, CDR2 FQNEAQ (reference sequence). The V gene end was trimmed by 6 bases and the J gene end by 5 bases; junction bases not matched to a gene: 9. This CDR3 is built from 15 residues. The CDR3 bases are TGTGCCAGCAGACTGGGGACTAGCGTGGGGGAGACCCAGTACTTC. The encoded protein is CASRLGTSVGETQYF.

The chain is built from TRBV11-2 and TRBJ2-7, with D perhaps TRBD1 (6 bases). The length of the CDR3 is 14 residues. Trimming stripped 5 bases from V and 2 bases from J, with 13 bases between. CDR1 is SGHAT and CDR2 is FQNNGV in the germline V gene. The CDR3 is CASSRYRAAYEQYF. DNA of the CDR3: TGTGCCAGCAGCCGATACAGGGCCGCCTACGAGCAGTACTTC.

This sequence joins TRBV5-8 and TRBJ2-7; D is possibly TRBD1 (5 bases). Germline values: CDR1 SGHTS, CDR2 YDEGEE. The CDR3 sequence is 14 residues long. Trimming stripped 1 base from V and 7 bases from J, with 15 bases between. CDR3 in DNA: TGTGCCAGCAGCTTGCAGGGCCAGATTTTGGAGCAGTACTTC. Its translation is CASSLQGQILEQYF. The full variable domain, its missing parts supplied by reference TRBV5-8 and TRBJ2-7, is EAGVTQSPTHLIKTRGQQATLRCSPISGHTSVYWYQQALGLGLQFLLWYDEGEERNRGNFPPRFSGRQFPNYSSELNVNALELEDSALYLCASSLQGQILEQYFGPGTRLTVT.

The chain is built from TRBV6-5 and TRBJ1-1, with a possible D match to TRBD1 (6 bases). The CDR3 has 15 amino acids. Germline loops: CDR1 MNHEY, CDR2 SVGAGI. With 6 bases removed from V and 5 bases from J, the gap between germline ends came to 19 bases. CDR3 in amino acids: CASRLEYQGGTEAFF. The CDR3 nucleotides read TGTGCCAGCAGACTCGAATATCAAGGGGGAACTGAAGCTTTCTTT.

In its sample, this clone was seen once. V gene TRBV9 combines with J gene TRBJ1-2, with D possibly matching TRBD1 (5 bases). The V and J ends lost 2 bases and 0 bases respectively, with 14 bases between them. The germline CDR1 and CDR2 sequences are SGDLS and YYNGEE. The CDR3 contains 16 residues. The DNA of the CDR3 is TGTGCCAGCAGCGTCGATTCACAGGTAGCTAACTATGGCTACACCTTC. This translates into CASSVDSQVANYGYTF.

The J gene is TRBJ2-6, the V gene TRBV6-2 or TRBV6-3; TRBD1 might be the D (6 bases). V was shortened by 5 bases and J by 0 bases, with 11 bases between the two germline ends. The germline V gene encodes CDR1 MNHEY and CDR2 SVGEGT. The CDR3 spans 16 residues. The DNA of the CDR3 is TGTGCCAGCAGTACCGGGACAACCTCTGGGGCCAACGTCCTGACTTTC. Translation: CASSTGTTSGANVLTF.